The entry below describes one T cell receptor (beta chain). Trimming shortened V by 4 bases and J by 0 bases, and 11 bases separated the two germline ends. Germline V gene data show CDR1 as LNHNV and CDR2 as YYDKDF (reference sequence). The CDR3 sequence is 15 residues long. This sample stems from a study of T cell changes during pregnancy in multiple sclerosis. Clones were sequenced by immunoSEQ multiplex PCR, and TCRdb holds only the in-frame ones, with some missing. The sample holds around 70,000 clones, about 93% seen once. The source is a female donor in good health, enrolled as a control in a pregnancy study. The gene calls are TRBV15 and TRBJ2-3; D may be TRBD1 (5 bases). Here the sequenced sample was peripheral blood, taken in the first trimester of pregnancy. The CDR3 sequence: CATSTWTSSTDTQYF. The CDR3 DNA is TGTGCCACCAGCACTTGGACAAGTAGCACAGATACGCAGTATTTT.